A single sample gave rise to the 32 T cell receptor beta chains below, sequenced in a study of T cells in Graves' hyperthyroidism and ophthalmopathy. There were TCR beta CDR3 regions amplified from RNA transcripts. The HTBI set primed first-round TCR CDR3 RT-PCR. TCRdb re-derived calls from the multiplex PCR reads in MiXCR, one entry per CDR3 protein. The profile shows 400,000 to 600,000 distinct CDR3 sequences, around 16% of them singletons. The sample comprised blood. These receptors originate from a woman aged 25 to 45 with Graves' ophthalmopathy.

Ten or more counts support this clonotype. The rearrangement joins TRBV7-9 to TRBJ1-1, with D perhaps matching TRBD1 (6 bases). V lost 1 base and J lost 3, with 9 bases in between. CDR1 and CDR2 (germline): SEHNR, FQNEAQ (reference sequence). The CDR3 extends over 14 amino acids. The CDR3 is CASSLEQGDTEAFF. The CDR3 DNA is TGTGCCAGCAGCTTAGAACAGGGCGACACTGAAGCTTTCTTT.

This chain links TRBV24-1 with TRBJ1-1; perhaps TRBD1 as D (6 bases). Germline CDR1 is KGHDR and CDR2 is SFDVKD. V was clipped by 5 bases and J by 3 bases, with 12 bases between them. This CDR3 spans 14 amino acids. This CDR3 is CATSASDRYTEAFF. Here the CDR3 DNA reads TGTGCCACCAGTGCCTCTGACAGGTACACTGAAGCTTTCTTT.

This clonotype was counted only a few times. The chain couples TRBV29-1 to TRBJ2-3; 9 bases match TRBD2. With V trimmed by 6 bases and J by 0 bases, 13 bases remained unmatched. The germline V gene encodes CDR1 SQVTM and CDR2 ANQGSEA. The CDR3 is 17 residues long. The CDR3 is CSVDGLAGSQSTDTQYF. The DNA for the CDR3 is TGCAGCGTGGATGGTCTAGCGGGGAGCCAGAGCACAGATACGCAGTATTTT.

Many counts were recorded for this clonotype. The J gene is TRBJ2-3, the V gene TRBV5-5, with TRBD1 identical over 8 bases. The CDR3 sequence is 15 residues long. The V gene end was trimmed by 0 bases and the J gene end by 5 bases; junction bases not matched to a gene: 5. Germline CDR1 is SGHKS and CDR2 is YYEKEE (reference sequence). The DNA for the CDR3 is TGTGCCAGCAGCTTGGTGACAGGGGCCCAAGATACGCAGTATTTT. Its protein is CASSLVTGAQDTQYF.

This clonotype was detected ten times or more. The rearrangement links TRBV7-2 to TRBJ1-1, with D possibly being TRBD1 (5 bases). Per germline, CDR1 SGHTA and CDR2 FQGNSA. V shed 1 base and J shed 4 bases, with 13 bases lying between them. The length of the CDR3 is 15 residues. CDR3 in DNA: TGTGCCAGCAGCTTAGGGGGGACTTGGAGCACTGAAGCTTTCTTT. This encodes CASSLGGTWSTEAFF.

This clonotype was picked up many times. The genes are TRBV12-3 or TRBV12-4 and TRBJ2-7, with a possible D match to TRBD1 (6 bases). The V end lost 5 bases, the J end lost 4 bases, and 12 bases lay between the germline ends. The CDR3 length is 13 residues. This chain's CDR3 is CASSLRQVYEQYF. CDR3 coding DNA: TGTGCCAGCAGTCTCAGACAGGTTTACGAGCAGTACTTC.

This chain connects TRBV7-9 to TRBJ1-5, with TRBD1 matching 7 bases. Per the germline V gene, CDR1 is SEHNR and CDR2 is FQNEAQ (reference sequence). CDR3 length: 16 residues. V lost 5 bases and J lost 2; bases outside the gene matches: 9. The CDR3 loop is CASSPWGGQGNQPQHF. DNA of the CDR3: TGTGCCAGCAGCCCGTGGGGTGGACAGGGCAATCAGCCCCAGCATTTT.

At least ten counts were recorded for this clonotype. This chain links TRBV6-1 with TRBJ2-3, with no clear D. V shed 7 bases and J shed 1 base, with 9 bases lying between them. The CDR3 has 13 amino acids. Germline V gene sequence: CDR1 MNHNS, CDR2 SASEGT. The CDR3 DNA follows: TGTGCCAGCAACCCCGTAGGCACAGATACGCAGTATTTT. Its translation: CASNPVGTDTQYF.

This clonotype was detected many times. The chain combines TRBV6-2 or TRBV6-3 with TRBJ2-7, with a tentative D call TRBD2 (7 bases). The ends were cut back, 4 bases at V and 6 bases at J, with 16 bases in the middle. The CDR3 totals 14 residues. CDR1 and CDR2 (germline): MNHEY, SVGEGT. This CDR3 is CASSWPSGTSEQYF. The CDR3 nucleotides read TGTGCCAGCAGTTGGCCCAGCGGGACAAGCGAGCAGTACTTC.

This clonotype was detected ten times or more. The chain is built from TRBV5-4 and TRBJ1-1; TRBD1 matches 8 bases. V lost 0 bases, J lost 5 bases, and 6 bases stayed unmatched. CDR1 SGHNT and CDR2 YYREEE come from the germline V gene (reference sequence). The CDR3 loop spans 15 amino acids. The CDR3 loop reads CASSLADRGMTEAFF. The CDR3 region has the DNA TGTGCCAGCAGCTTGGCTGACAGGGGTATGACTGAAGCTTTCTTT.

There are many counts of this clonotype. The V call is TRBV12-3 or TRBV12-4, the J call TRBJ2-2; D unresolved. The CDR3 loop spans 14 amino acids. Trimming pared 2 bases from V and 5 bases from J, leaving 9 bases between. The CDR3 DNA reads as TGTGCCAGCAGTTTAATGGCCGATACCGGGGAGCTGTTTTTT. It yields the protein CASSLMADTGELFF.

The chain recombines TRBV20-1 with TRBJ1-5; 8 nucleotides align to TRBD1. CDR3 length: 15 residues. Germline loops: CDR1 DFQATT, CDR2 SNEGSKA (reference sequence). CDR3: CSAGTQGAIKQPQHF. In nucleotides, the CDR3 is TGCAGCGCCGGAACGCAGGGGGCGATCAAACAGCCCCAGCATTTT.

The chain couples TRBV14 to TRBJ1-2; the D gene is possibly TRBD1 (6 bases). The CDR3 runs to 16 residues. V was pared by 4 bases and J by 3 bases, with 18 bases between. Germline CDR1 SGHDN, CDR2 FVKESK. Here the CDR3 reads CASSPTQGWTHYGYTF. The CDR3, as DNA: TGTGCCAGCAGCCCGACACAGGGTTGGACCCACTATGGCTACACCTTC.

This clonotype has ten or more counts. The J gene is TRBJ1-2, the V gene TRBV28; D is unresolved. V was pared by 4 bases and J by 0 bases, with 18 bases between. Germline-derived CDR1 and CDR2 are MDHEN and SYDVKM. The CDR3 is 17 amino acids. CDR3 in DNA: TGTGCCAGCAGTTCCCCAGCGGGGATACTGACTAACTATGGCTACACCTTC. Encoded protein: CASSSPAGILTNYGYTF.

The sample holds many counts of this clonotype. V and J are TRBV12-3 or TRBV12-4 and TRBJ1-1, with 7 bases identical to TRBD1. Germline trimming cut 6 bases from V and 4 bases from J; bases unmatched to any gene: 8. CDR3 length: 14 residues. The CDR3 here is CASSSNRDSTEAFF. CDR3 bases: TGTGCCAGCAGCAGCAACAGGGACAGCACTGAAGCTTTCTTT.

Details on this clonotype: A much larger clonotype is one base distant, so this may be a read error. This rearrangement joins TRBV6-5 to TRBJ2-1; TRBD2 agrees at 8 bases. Looked up from germline, CDR1 is MNHEY and CDR2 is SVGAGI. This CDR3 comprises 16 residues. CDR3 sequence (DNA): TGTGCCAGCAGTACTAGCGGAGGAAGCTCCCACAATGAGCAGTTCTTC. Its protein is CASSTSGGSSHNEQFF.

As to this clonotype: This may arise from a read error, as a much more abundant clone is one base away. V usage is TRBV11-2 and J usage is TRBJ2-3; 10 nucleotides match TRBD1. CDR1 SGHAT and CDR2 FQNNGV come from the germline V gene. This CDR3 comprises 16 residues. Germline trimming cut 5 bases from V and 6 bases from J; bases unmatched to any gene: 11. CDR3 region: CASSRPWGQGIDTQYF. The DNA of the CDR3 is TGTGCCAGCAGCCGGCCATGGGGACAGGGGATCGATACGCAGTATTTT.

This clonotype has just a few counts. J is TRBJ2-7 and V is TRBV11-2; 7 bases fit TRBD1. The CDR3 covers 19 residues. Germline lookup yields CDR1 SGHAT and CDR2 FQNNGV. The junction had 18 bases not matched to a gene; V was cut back by 0 bases and J by 4 bases. The CDR3 is CASSLDLHGISDRSYEQYF. CDR3 sequence (DNA): TGTGCCAGCAGCTTAGATCTGCACGGGATTTCGGACAGGAGTTACGAGCAGTACTTC.

This clonotype was seen ten or more times. The genes are TRBV28 and TRBJ1-1; 7 bases are shared with TRBD1. With V trimmed by 5 bases and J by 4 bases, 4 bases remained unmatched. Germline V gene lookup returns CDR1 MDHEN and CDR2 SYDVKM. This CDR3 is 13 amino acids long. This CDR3 reads CASSTPGGTEAFF. CDR3 DNA: TGTGCCAGCAGTACCCCAGGGGGCACTGAAGCTTTCTTT.

This clonotype came up many times. This rearrangement joins TRBV3-2 to TRBJ2-5; the D call TRBD2 from the table was never checked on the DNA. TRBV3-2 is a documented pseudogene. The CDR3 sequence is 15 residues long. In DNA, the CDR3 is TGTGCCAGCAGCCAAGACCCCAGCGGCCAAGAGACCCAGTACTTC. Its protein is CASSQDPSGQETQYF.

Many counts were recorded for this clonotype. The chain combines TRBV2 with TRBJ2-7, with TRBD2 matching 8 bases. V trimming: 6 bases; J trimming: 2 bases; junction bases outside the gene matches: 3. The CDR3 extends over 13 amino acids. Germline CDR1 is SNHLY and CDR2 is FYNNEI. CDR3 residues: CASRQTSAYEQYF. The CDR3 bases are TGTGCCAGCAGGCAGACTAGCGCCTACGAGCAGTACTTC.

This clonotype was seen many times. The J gene is TRBJ1-2, the V gene TRBV20-1; a weak D match, TRBD1 (5 bases). V was trimmed by 4 bases and J by 2 bases, leaving 14 bases between them. The CDR3 is made up of 14 amino acids. The germline CDR1 and CDR2 sequences are DFQATT and SNEGSKA (reference sequence). The CDR3 is CSANEQERNYGYTF. DNA of the CDR3: TGCAGTGCTAATGAACAGGAAAGAAACTATGGCTACACCTTC.

The chain couples TRBV7-8 to TRBJ2-7, with D possibly being TRBD1 (7 bases). This CDR3 region has 16 residues. The V gene lost 6 bases and the J gene lost 4 bases, with 22 bases spanning the gap. Germline CDR1 reads SGHVS; CDR2 reads FQNEAQ. CDR3 bases: TGTGCCAGCAGGGACTATTCCGGGACAGAAGGATACGAGCAGTACTTC. Translating it yields CASRDYSGTEGYEQYF.

This clonotype appeared many times. V is TRBV4-2 and J is TRBJ1-2; TRBD1 is a possible D gene (5 bases). Germline loops: CDR1 LGHNA, CDR2 YNFKEQ. V lost 0 bases and J lost 4, with 9 bases in between. The CDR3 extends over 14 amino acids. CDR3 nucleotides: TGTGCCAGCAGCCAAGATGTGGGGACCTATGGCTACACCTTC. Translated: CASSQDVGTYGYTF.

A few counts support this clonotype. This chain uses TRBV10-3 with TRBJ2-1, with 7 positions matching TRBD1. The CDR3 contains 15 residues. With 7 bases clipped from V and 7 bases from J, the junction kept 13 bases outside the gene matches. The V gene's germline CDR1 is ENHRY and CDR2 SYGVKD. CDR3 sequence: CAIMGSGTAQNEQFF. CDR3 nucleotide sequence: TGTGCCATCATGGGGTCCGGGACAGCCCAAAATGAGCAGTTCTTC.

This clonotype was counted at least ten times. The V call is TRBV2, the J call TRBJ2-7; TRBD1 or TRBD2 may be the D gene (5 bases each). The CDR3 runs 14 residues. CDR1 and CDR2 (germline): SNHLY, FYNNEI. V dropped 3 bases and J dropped 7 bases, with 16 bases sitting between them. The CDR3 DNA is TGTGCCAGCAGTGAGGACTGGGACGGCTTGGAGCAGTACTTC. Its translation is CASSEDWDGLEQYF.

There are many counts of this clonotype. For the CDR3, the DNA is TGTGCCAGCAGCCTGGGACGGCCCGGGGAGCTGTTTTTT. It translates to CASSLGRPGELFF. This chain joins TRBV3-1 and TRBJ2-2; the D call may be TRBD1 or TRBD2 (5 bases each). The CDR3 is 13 residues long. Germline V gene data show CDR1 as LGHDT and CDR2 as YNNKEL (reference sequence). The ends were cut back, 4 bases at V and 6 bases at J, with 9 bases in the middle. The complete variable domain, with remaining parts taken from reference TRBV3-1 and TRBJ2-2, reads DTAVSQTPKYLVTQMGNDKSIKCEQNLGHDTMYWYKQDSKKFLKIMFSYNNKELIINETVPNRFSPKSPDKAHLNLHINSLELGDSAVYFCASSLGRPGELFFGEGSRLTVL.

There are many counts of this clonotype. The CDR3 reads CASSYLTSGRAAKTQYF. CDR3 DNA: TGTGCCAGCAGTTACTTGACTAGCGGGAGGGCAGCGAAGACCCAGTACTTC. The chain employs TRBV6-2 or TRBV6-3 and TRBJ2-5; TRBD2 agrees at 14 bases. The CDR3 sequence is 17 residues long. CDR1 and CDR2 from the germline V gene are MNHEY and SVGEGT. The V and J ends lost 1 base and 6 bases, in that order; junction bases with no gene match: 7.

As regards this clonotype: This may come from a read error, since a much larger clone is one base off. The V and J genes are TRBV7-2 and TRBJ1-6; D call uncertain. Germline V gene sequence: CDR1 SGHTA, CDR2 FQGNSA. The length of the CDR3 is 13 residues. The CDR3: CASSSRENSPLQF. CDR3 in DNA: TGTGCCAGCAGCTCACGAGAGAATTCACCCCTCCAGTTT.

The V gene is TRBV29-1, the J gene TRBJ2-2, with 9 bases identical to TRBD2. The CDR3 has 16 amino acids. After removal of 4 bases from V and 0 bases from J, the junction contained 6 bases not matched to a gene. Germline values: CDR1 SQVTM, CDR2 ANQGSEA. The CDR3 loop reads CSVVGPSGANTGELFF. DNA for the CDR3: TGCAGCGTTGTTGGGCCTAGCGGGGCGAACACCGGGGAGCTGTTTTTT.

The sample holds many counts of this clonotype. The V and J genes are TRBV28 and TRBJ2-5; 7 bases align to TRBD1. Germline loops: CDR1 MDHEN, CDR2 SYDVKM. CDR3 size: 14 residues. Germline trimming cut 3 bases from V and 2 bases from J; bases unmatched to any gene: 3. The CDR3 loop is CASSFLGQQETQYF. The CDR3 bases are TGTGCCAGCAGTTTCCTGGGACAGCAAGAGACCCAGTACTTC.

The chain combines TRBV16 with TRBJ2-7; D might be TRBD1 (6 bases). This CDR3 region has 14 residues. V was trimmed by 2 bases and J by 0 bases, leaving 8 bases between them. In germline, CDR1 is KGHSY, CDR2 FQNENV. CDR3 amino acids: CASSQAGDSYEQYF. In nucleotides, the CDR3 is TGTGCCAGCAGCCAAGCAGGGGACTCCTACGAGCAGTACTTC.